This T cell receptor (beta chain) was documented in a study of PD-1 blockade in mismatch repair-deficient tumors. Only in-frame clones appear in the TCRdb table, and some are missing; sequencing was by immunoSEQ multiplex PCR. Counted here are 39,000 or so clones, approximately 80% occurring once; the ten biggest clones make up about 1%. All patients were mismatch repair deficient, assessed by either PCR or immunohistochemistry. This CDR3 spans 15 amino acids. With V trimmed by 5 bases and J by 3 bases, 9 bases remained unmatched. Germline assignment: CDR1 SGHTA and CDR2 FQGTGA. This clonotype was obtained from an adult with mismatch repair-deficient cancer. The rearrangement joins TRBV7-3 to TRBJ1-1; 7 nucleotides align to TRBD1. The starting material was PBMCs, obtained about 40 weeks after starting pembrolizumab. CDR3 protein: CASSTGVWGDTEAFF. The CDR3 nucleotides read TGTGCCAGCAGCACAGGGGTTTGGGGCGACACTGAAGCTTTCTTT.